The 25 T cell receptor beta chains below were found in one sample sequenced in a study of blood T cell repertoires in COVID-19. The assay was immunoSEQ multiplex PCR, and TCRdb's table has in-frame clones only and misses some. The profile shows 150,000 or so clones, 80% to 90% of them singletons. The sample was peripheral blood. Receptors were obtained from a human donor in a cohort sampled during active COVID-19.

In this sample, this clone turned up a few times. CDR3 sequence: CASSRGTVHGYTF. In DNA form, the CDR3 reads TGCGCCAGCAGCCGAGGGACAGTTCACGGCTACACCTTC. The chain recombines TRBV4-3 with TRBJ1-2; 7 positions agree with TRBD1. The CDR3 contains 13 residues. J was trimmed by 8 bases and V by 4 bases; bases with no gene match: 7. Looked up from germline, CDR1 is LGHNA and CDR2 is YSLEER.

The rearrangement links TRBV2 to TRBJ1-5; no definite D call. V was trimmed by 7 bases and J by 6 bases, leaving 19 bases between them. There are 15 residues in the CDR3. Germline V gene data show CDR1 as SNHLY and CDR2 as FYNNEI. The CDR3 region is CASMYTEAAGQPQHF. The CDR3, as DNA: TGTGCCAGCATGTATACAGAAGCAGCGGGTCAGCCCCAGCATTTT.

In this sample, this clone turned up a few times. The genes are TRBV27 and TRBJ2-6; TRBD1 agrees at 7 bases. J lost 0 bases, V lost 5 bases, and 19 bases had no gene match. This CDR3 has 21 residues. Germline CDR1 MNHEY, CDR2 SMNVEV (reference sequence). The CDR3 coding sequence is TGTGCCAGCAGTAGAACCGGGACAGACTACCTTCTTTTCTCTGGGGCCAACGTCCTGACTTTC. This encodes CASSRTGTDYLLFSGANVLTF. The whole variable domain, remainder taken from reference TRBV27 and TRBJ2-6, is EAQVTQNPRYLITVTGKKLTVTCSQNMNHEYMSWYRQDPGLGLRQIYYSMNVEVTDKGDVPEGYKVSRKEKRNFPLILESPSPNQTSLYFCASSRTGTDYLLFSGANVLTFGAGSRLTVL.

The CDR3 is CASSPPQEKLFF. CDR3 DNA sequence: TGTGCCAGCTCACCACCACAGGAAAAACTGTTTTTT. The chain has TRBV18 and TRBJ1-4; D is undetermined. The germline gives CDR1 KGHSH, CDR2 LQKENI. There are 12 residues in the CDR3. Trimming took 0 bases from V and 8 from J, leaving 4 bases between them. The variable domain in full, completed from reference TRBV18 and TRBJ1-4, reads NAGVMQNPRHLVRRRGQEARLRCSPMKGHSHVYWYRQLPEEGLKFMVYLQKENIIDESGMPKERFSAEFPKEGPSILRIQQVVRGDSAAYFCASSPPQEKLFFGSGTQLSVL.

The chain uses TRBV3-1 (or the pseudogene TRBV3-2) and TRBJ2-1; no clear D. The V end was cut by 2 bases, the J end by 9 bases, with 14 bases between. Germline values: CDR1 LGHDT, CDR2 YNNKEL (reference sequence). The CDR3 is made up of 14 amino acids. CDR3 protein: CASSQSPASGEQFF. The CDR3 DNA reads TGTGCCAGCAGCCAATCCCCAGCCTCGGGTGAGCAGTTCTTC.

The rearrangement joins TRBV6-2 or TRBV6-3 to TRBJ2-5; D is possibly TRBD2 (6 bases). From germline, CDR1 is MNHEY and CDR2 SVGEGT. The V gene lost 6 bases and the J gene lost 5 bases, with 13 bases spanning the gap. This CDR3 region has 13 residues. CDR3 bases: TGTGCCAGCAGCCAAGGGGCGGGGGAGACCCAGTACTTC. Translating it yields CASSQGAGETQYF.

The chain is built from TRBV5-8 and TRBJ2-7; 10 bases are shared with TRBD2. V was pared by 7 bases and J by 2 bases, with 6 bases of the junction left unmatched. This CDR3 is built from 14 residues. Germline CDR1 is SGHTS and CDR2 is YDEGEE. The CDR3 loop reads CASFTSGTAYEQYF. CDR3 nucleotide sequence: TGTGCCAGCTTCACTAGCGGGACAGCCTACGAGCAGTACTTC.

This sequence joins TRBV24-1 and TRBJ2-5; 7 bases are shared with TRBD2. The CDR3 runs to 15 residues. The V gene's germline CDR1 is KGHDR and CDR2 SFDVKD. J lost 2 bases, V lost 4 bases, and 6 bases had no gene match. In DNA form, the CDR3 reads TGTGCCACCAGTGAAGCCGGGACTACACAAGAGACCCAGTACTTC. Amino acid sequence: CATSEAGTTQETQYF.

The chain couples TRBV5-4 to TRBJ1-1; D is perhaps TRBD1 (6 bases). Germline CDR1 reads SGHNT; CDR2 reads YYREEE (reference sequence). V was cut by 5 bases and J by 4 bases, with 21 bases left in between. CDR3 length equals 16 residues. In nucleotides, the CDR3 is TGTGCCAGCAGTGTGGGGGGGGCCACCCTGGGCACTGAAGCTTTCTTT. The encoded protein is CASSVGGATLGTEAFF.

The chain has TRBV5-1 and TRBJ2-1; 7 bases are a match to TRBD1. V lost 0 bases and J lost 8; bases outside the gene matches: 11. The germline gives CDR1 SGHRS, CDR2 YFSETQ. The CDR3 sequence is 16 residues long. The CDR3 nucleotides are TGCGCCAGCAGCTTGGGGAGTCTCAGGGGGATCGATGAGCAGTTCTTC. Protein sequence: CASSLGSLRGIDEQFF.

The CDR3: CATSRPPGTGRLTGNQPQHF. CDR3 coding DNA: TGTGCCACCAGCAGGCCCCCCGGGACAGGGCGGCTAACTGGCAATCAGCCCCAGCATTTT. J is TRBJ1-5 and V is TRBV15; 9 positions match TRBD1. Germline V CDR1 and CDR2: LNHNV, YYDKDF (reference sequence). J lost 2 bases, V lost 3 bases, and 17 bases had no gene match. CDR3 size: 20 residues.

V and J are TRBV7-6 and TRBJ2-3; D gene unclear. Between the trimmed V and J ends, which lost 5 bases and 0 bases, there was a span of 18 bases. Germline lookup yields CDR1 SGHVS and CDR2 FNYEAQ. The CDR3 spans 17 residues. The CDR3 spells CASSADISRPSTDTQYF. In nucleotides, the CDR3 is TGTGCCAGCAGCGCCGACATTTCCCGCCCTAGCACAGATACGCAGTATTTT.

Remarks on this clone: In the same sample, other DNA sequences code for this CDR3. The genes are TRBV11-2 and TRBJ2-7, with 9 bases fitting TRBD1. Germline trimming cut 4 bases from V and 4 bases from J; bases unmatched to any gene: 8. CDR1 is SGHAT and CDR2 is FQNNGV in the germline V gene. This CDR3 has 15 amino acids. The CDR3 protein is CASSSGTGSSYEQYF. The CDR3 nucleotides read TGTGCCAGCAGCTCCGGGACAGGGAGCTCTTACGAGCAGTACTTC.

There are a few counts of this clone. This chain connects TRBV28 to TRBJ1-1; D might be TRBD1 (5 bases). The CDR3 loop spans 14 amino acids. Germline lookup yields CDR1 MDHEN and CDR2 SYDVKM. Trimming pared 3 bases from V and 5 bases from J, leaving 13 bases between. CDR3 loop: CASSFAGLGTEAFF. The CDR3 coding sequence is TGTGCCAGCAGTTTTGCGGGGCTGGGGACTGAAGCTTTCTTT.

The rearrangement uses TRBV28 and TRBJ2-7, with a weak D call TRBD1 (6 bases). CDR1 MDHEN and CDR2 SYDVKM come from the germline V gene. Trimming pared 5 bases from V and 1 base from J, leaving 15 bases between. This CDR3 contains 15 residues. CDR3 DNA: TGTGCCAGCAGTCCCTCCGGGACAAGGTCCTACGAGCAGTACTTC. This encodes CASSPSGTRSYEQYF.

The V gene is TRBV7-2, the J gene TRBJ2-3; 13 nucleotides line up with TRBD2. CDR3 length: 16 residues. The junction had 4 bases not matched to a gene; V was cut back by 5 bases and J by 2 bases. CDR1 is SGHTA, CDR2 FQGNSA, per germline. The CDR3 region is CASSLGLAGNTDTQYF. In DNA form, the CDR3 reads TGTGCCAGCAGCCTGGGACTAGCGGGGAACACAGATACGCAGTATTTT.

The CDR3 DNA follows: TGTGCCAGCACCCTCCTCTTGACAGATACGCAGTATTTT. Amino acid sequence: CASTLLLTDTQYF. The chain couples TRBV11-2 to TRBJ2-3; D unresolved. V was trimmed by 7 bases and J by 3 bases, leaving 11 bases between them. The germline gives CDR1 SGHAT, CDR2 FQNNGV. This CDR3 is built from 13 residues.

V and J are TRBV5-6 and TRBJ2-7; 7 nucleotides line up with TRBD1. V trimming: 3 bases; J trimming: 2 bases; junction bases outside the gene matches: 8. The CDR3 has 15 residues. The germline CDR1 and CDR2 sequences are SGHDT and YYEEEE. For the CDR3, the DNA is TGTGCCAGCAGCTCGAAAGGACAGGCCACCTACGAGCAGTACTTC. This codes for CASSSKGQATYEQYF. Drawing the rest from reference TRBV5-6 and TRBJ2-7, the complete variable domain is DAGVTQSPTHLIKTRGQQVTLRCSPKSGHDTVSWYQQALGQGPQFIFQYYEEEERQRGNFPDRFSGHQFPNYSSELNVNALLLGDSALYLCASSSKGQATYEQYFGPGTRLTVT.

This chain links TRBV18 with TRBJ1-2; D remains ambiguous. CDR1 is KGHSH and CDR2 is LQKENI in the germline V gene. The CDR3 is 16 residues long. Trimming pared 2 bases from V and 0 bases from J, leaving 13 bases between. The CDR3 reads CASSPMLTPSNYGYTF. DNA of the CDR3: TGTGCCAGCTCACCAATGTTAACACCTTCTAACTATGGCTACACCTTC.

The chain employs TRBV5-4 and TRBJ1-4; TRBD1 matches at 7 bases. Trimming at V came to 4 bases and at J to 5 bases, leaving 5 bases not matched to a gene. The CDR3 spans 14 residues. Germline loops: CDR1 SGHNT, CDR2 YYREEE (reference sequence). The CDR3 protein is CASSPGTANEKLFF. CDR3 bases: TGTGCCAGCAGCCCCGGGACAGCGAATGAAAAACTGTTTTTT.

V gene TRBV3-1 (or the pseudogene TRBV3-2) combines with J gene TRBJ1-1; D gene ambiguous. Germline V gene data show CDR1 as LGHDT and CDR2 as YNNKEL (reference sequence). The CDR3 consists of 17 residues. With 0 bases removed from V and 1 base from J, the gap between germline ends came to 15 bases. CDR3 region: CASSQDYPGSGNTEAFF. The CDR3 coding sequence is TGTGCCAGCAGCCAAGATTATCCGGGGTCCGGGAACACTGAAGCTTTCTTT.

The gene calls are TRBV10-1 and TRBJ1-4; D gene uncertain. The CDR3 runs 13 residues. Germline V gives CDR1 WNHNN, CDR2 SYGVQD (reference sequence). The germline V and J ends were trimmed by 8 bases and 8 bases, with 15 bases remaining between them. The chain's CDR3 is CASRRFPGEKLFF. For the CDR3, the DNA is TGCGCCAGCCGCCGGTTCCCCGGGGAAAAACTGTTTTTT.

About this clone itself: Other DNA sequences within the sample encode an identical CDR3. This chain uses TRBV7-9 with TRBJ1-1; D gene unclear. This CDR3 is built from 12 residues. Trimming shortened V by 5 bases and J by 3 bases, and 7 bases separated the two germline ends. Germline loops: CDR1 SEHNR, CDR2 FQNEAQ (reference sequence). The CDR3, as DNA: TGTGCCAGCAGCCCCTCTGACACTGAAGCTTTCTTT. Protein: CASSPSDTEAFF.

This sequence joins TRBV6-5 and TRBJ2-3, with D maybe TRBD2 (5 bases). CDR3 size: 14 residues. Trimming removed 8 bases at V and 1 base at J, with 13 bases between. CDR1 is MNHEY, CDR2 SVGAGI, per germline. CDR3 sequence: CASSTGSGTDTQYF. In DNA, the CDR3 is TGTGCCAGCTCTACTGGGAGCGGCACAGATACGCAGTATTTT.

The rearrangement uses TRBV15 and TRBJ2-7, with D possibly being TRBD1 (5 bases). The length of the CDR3 is 13 residues. Germline assignment: CDR1 LNHNV and CDR2 YYDKDF (reference sequence). Trimming took off 3 bases at V and 3 bases at J, with 9 bases between the two ends. CDR3 loop: CATSRTAYYEQYF. The CDR3 nucleotides are TGTGCCACCAGCAGGACAGCTTACTACGAGCAGTACTTC.